The next 25 T cell receptor beta chains were all read from a single sample in a study of cytomegalovirus exposure and HLA in healthy donors. PCR amplification relied on 60 Vbeta primers (plus 13 Jbeta primers). TCRdb's copy holds only in-frame clones and misses some; the assay was immunoSEQ multiplex PCR. Altogether about 170,000 clones are present, roughly 84% being singletons, with the ten largest covering 0.95% to 1.5%. Material: PBMCs. Source of these receptors: a boy between 2 and 10 years old in good health and CMV-seronegative.

This clone was counted between two and nine times. In DNA, the CDR3 is TGCGCCAGCAGAATAGCGGGAGGGGACACCGGGGAGCTGTTTTTT. Translation: CASRIAGGDTGELFF. V usage is TRBV4-1 and J usage is TRBJ2-2; TRBD2 aligns across 11 bases. The ends lost 6 bases at V and 3 bases at J; junction bases unmatched: 3. Germline V gene lookup returns CDR1 MGHRA and CDR2 YSYEKL. There are 15 residues in the CDR3.

This CDR3 reads CASSTFRDSNEKLFF. CDR3 coding DNA: TGTGCCAGCAGTACCTTCCGGGACAGTAATGAAAAACTGTTTTTT. The genes are TRBV6-5 and TRBJ1-4, with 7 bases identical to TRBD1. The CDR3 length is 15 residues. From germline, CDR1 is MNHEY and CDR2 SVGAGI. The V gene end was trimmed by 5 bases and the J gene end by 4 bases; junction bases not matched to a gene: 7.

This clone was seen only a few times. The chain combines TRBV28 with TRBJ2-7; 9 nucleotides align to TRBD2. The germline gives CDR1 MDHEN, CDR2 SYDVKM. The CDR3 is 16 residues long. The V gene end was trimmed by 4 bases and the J gene end by 1 base; junction bases not matched to a gene: 8. The CDR3 spells CASSSQEAGGSYEQYF. The CDR3 DNA follows: TGTGCCAGCAGTTCCCAGGAAGCGGGAGGTTCCTACGAGCAGTACTTC.

The genes are TRBV7-2 and TRBJ2-1, with 9 bases fitting TRBD2. Germline V gene sequence: CDR1 SGHTA, CDR2 FQGNSA. Unmatched junction bases numbered 18, after V lost 5 bases and J lost 10 bases. CDR3 length: 17 amino acids. Here the CDR3 reads CASSPRVGLAHRGEQFF. The CDR3 DNA is TGTGCCAGCAGCCCAAGGGTGGGACTAGCTCACCGAGGAGAGCAGTTCTTC.

This chain joins TRBV15 and TRBJ1-2, with D possibly TRBD1 on 5 matching bases. The CDR3 covers 16 residues. The germline CDR1 and CDR2 sequences are LNHNV and YYDKDF (reference sequence). With 1 base removed from V and 8 bases from J, the gap between germline ends came to 20 bases. Here the CDR3 reads CATSRGGVESRAGYTF. The CDR3 nucleotides are TGTGCCACCAGCAGAGGGGGGGTGGAGAGTCGTGCGGGCTACACCTTC.

The chain has TRBV7-8 and TRBJ1-2; D possibly corresponds to TRBD1 (5 bases). This CDR3 comprises 16 residues. The V gene's germline CDR1 is SGHVS and CDR2 FQNEAQ. The ends were cut back, 0 bases at V and 2 bases at J, with 13 bases in the middle. The CDR3: CASSLAGSGPNYGYTF. The CDR3 DNA follows: TGTGCCAGCAGCTTAGCGGGTTCAGGGCCAAACTATGGCTACACCTTC.

This rearrangement joins TRBV7-2 to TRBJ1-5; D is undetermined. This CDR3 spans 14 amino acids. V was cut by 1 base and J by 6 bases, with 10 bases left in between. Germline V CDR1 and CDR2: SGHTA, FQGNSA. The CDR3 region is CASSLEIYSQPQHF. The CDR3 DNA follows: TGTGCCAGCAGCTTAGAAATATATAGTCAGCCCCAGCATTTT.

This clone is a singleton in its sample. The gene calls are TRBV18 and TRBJ1-1; D is perhaps TRBD1 (5 bases). V lost 3 bases, J lost 4 bases, and 9 bases lay in between. Germline assignment: CDR1 KGHSH and CDR2 LQKENI. There are 13 residues in the CDR3. CDR3 loop: CASSPGRGTEAFF. In nucleotides, the CDR3 is TGTGCCAGCTCACCGGGGAGGGGCACTGAAGCTTTCTTT.

The chain couples TRBV6-5 to TRBJ1-5; D remains ambiguous. V was pared by 5 bases and J by 7 bases, with 12 bases between. The CDR3 consists of 13 residues. Germline V gene data show CDR1 as MNHEY and CDR2 as SVGAGI. The CDR3 region is CASSTGPSQPQHF. The DNA of the CDR3 is TGTGCCAGCAGTACCGGTCCGAGCCAGCCCCAGCATTTT.

This chain joins TRBV15 and TRBJ2-1; 9 bases match TRBD2. The CDR3 length is 17 residues. CDR1 and CDR2 (germline): LNHNV, YYDKDF (reference sequence). The trim removed 3 bases at V and 6 bases at J, leaving 12 bases unmatched. CDR3 bases: TGTGCCACCAGCAGGGGAATATCCGGGACTAGCATCAATGAGCAGTTCTTC. This translates into CATSRGISGTSINEQFF. The full variable domain, with the rest looked up from reference TRBV15 and TRBJ2-1, is DAMVIQNPRYQVTQFGKPVTLSCSQTLNHNVMYWYQQKSSQAPKLLFHYYDKDFNNEADTPDNFQSRRPNTSFCFLDIRSPGLGDTAMYLCATSRGISGTSINEQFFGPGTRLTVL.

The chain is built from TRBV9 and TRBJ1-1; D is unresolved. V lost 0 bases and J 5 bases, leaving 8 bases between the germline ends. Per the germline V gene, CDR1 is SGDLS and CDR2 is YYNGEE. This CDR3 region has 13 residues. DNA of the CDR3: TGTGCCAGCAGCGTAGGTTTAGATACTGAAGCTTTCTTT. Amino acid sequence: CASSVGLDTEAFF.

The chain uses TRBV7-2 and TRBJ2-3; 11 bases line up with TRBD2. With V trimmed by 7 bases and J by 6 bases, 9 bases remained unmatched. This CDR3 has 15 amino acids. Germline CDR1 reads SGHTA; CDR2 reads FQGNSA. The DNA of the CDR3 is TGTGCCAGCAACAACCTTGGGACTAGCGGCGATACGCAGTATTTT. Protein sequence: CASNNLGTSGDTQYF.

The chain employs TRBV7-2 and TRBJ1-2; D unresolved. V lost 0 bases to trimming and J lost 8 bases, with 16 bases between them. The CDR3 loop spans 15 amino acids. Per the germline V gene, CDR1 is SGHTA and CDR2 is FQGNSA. The CDR3 loop is CASSLAHSPRLGYTF. In DNA, the CDR3 is TGTGCCAGCAGCTTAGCGCACAGTCCTCGCCTCGGCTACACCTTC.

The chain has TRBV7-9 and TRBJ2-5; 9 positions agree with TRBD1. The CDR3 has 18 amino acids. Looked up from germline, CDR1 is SEHNR and CDR2 is FQNEAQ (reference sequence). With V trimmed by 1 base and J by 5 bases, 14 bases remained unmatched. DNA for the CDR3: TGTGCCAGCAGCTTAGGGACAAGACGGGACAGGGTAATCGAGACCCAGTACTTC. Translating gives CASSLGTRRDRVIETQYF.

The CDR3 reads CASSERTDHNSPLHF. In DNA, the CDR3 is TGTGCCAGCAGTGAAAGGACAGATCATAATTCACCCCTCCACTTT. This sequence joins TRBV2 and TRBJ1-6; D is possibly TRBD1 (6 bases). Trimming shortened V by 2 bases and J by 5 bases, and 10 bases separated the two germline ends. Germline lookup yields CDR1 SNHLY and CDR2 FYNNEI. This CDR3 contains 15 residues.

This clone was counted between two and nine times. For the CDR3, the DNA is TGTGCCAGCAGGGACCCGGGACAGCAAGAGACCCAGTACTTC. This translates into CASRDPGQQETQYF. The chain carries TRBV6-1 and TRBJ2-5; TRBD1 agrees at 7 bases. The CDR3 sequence is 14 residues long. The V gene's germline CDR1 is MNHNS and CDR2 SASEGT. Trimming took 6 bases from V and 2 from J; bases not matched to a gene: 6.

V gene TRBV7-2 combines with J gene TRBJ1-2; D is possibly TRBD1 (5 bases). The germline V gene encodes CDR1 SGHTA and CDR2 FQGNSA. The ends were cut back, 5 bases at V and 5 bases at J, with 12 bases in the middle. The CDR3 loop spans 13 amino acids. This chain's CDR3 is CASSSTRAYGYTF. The CDR3 DNA is TGTGCCAGCAGCAGTACCAGGGCGTATGGCTACACCTTC.

The chain joins TRBV4-3 to TRBJ1-2; tentatively, D is TRBD1 (5 bases). The germline V gene encodes CDR1 LGHNA and CDR2 YSLEER. The CDR3 is 16 amino acids. Trimming stripped 0 bases from V and 5 bases from J, with 16 bases between. The CDR3 DNA reads TGCGCCAGCAGCCAAGATCCGGAAGGCAGGGAATATGGCTACACCTTC. Its translation is CASSQDPEGREYGYTF.

The chain recombines TRBV7-9 with TRBJ1-3; no definite D call. Trimming removed 2 bases from V and 7 bases from J, with 9 bases in between. Germline V gives CDR1 SEHNR, CDR2 FQNEAQ (reference sequence). The CDR3 length is 13 residues. The DNA of the CDR3 is TGTGCCAGCAGCTTACCGATCGGGAACACCATATATTTT. It codes for CASSLPIGNTIYF.

The chain links TRBV4-3 to TRBJ2-1, with TRBD2 identical over 8 bases. J gave up 8 bases and V 4 bases, and 10 bases lay outside the gene matches. This CDR3 is built from 15 residues. From germline, CDR1 is LGHNA and CDR2 YSLEER. The CDR3, as DNA: TGCGCCAGCAGCCGACGAGCGGGAGTGGGGTATGAGCAGTTCTTC. It codes for CASSRRAGVGYEQFF.

The chain couples TRBV18 to TRBJ2-7, with D perhaps TRBD1 (5 bases). The V gene's germline CDR1 is KGHSH and CDR2 LQKENI. V dropped 0 bases and J dropped 3 bases, with 9 bases sitting between them. CDR3 length equals 14 residues. The chain's CDR3 is CASSPPVQVYEQYF. The CDR3 DNA follows: TGTGCCAGCTCACCACCGGTACAGGTCTACGAGCAGTACTTC.

In its sample, this clone was seen once. V usage is TRBV6-1 and J usage is TRBJ1-3; 8 nucleotides agree with TRBD1. V lost 2 bases and J lost 16; bases outside the gene matches: 13. Germline V gene sequence: CDR1 MNHNS, CDR2 SASEGT. This CDR3 is built from 14 residues. CDR3 coding DNA: TGTGCCAGCAGTGAATCGTGGGAGCCGGGACAGGTTTATTTT. It translates to CASSESWEPGQVYF.

This clone has more than one count but fewer than ten. The rearrangement links TRBV5-8 to TRBJ2-5; 14 bases are shared with TRBD2. This CDR3 spans 14 amino acids. Germline V gives CDR1 SGHTS, CDR2 YDEGEE. V lost 2 bases to trimming and J lost 7 bases; unmatched junction nucleotides: 1. The CDR3 region has the DNA TGTGCCAGCAGCTTTGGGACTAGCGGGGGGACCCAGTACTTC. This codes for CASSFGTSGGTQYF. Full variable domain (remainder filled in from reference TRBV5-8 and TRBJ2-5): EAGVTQSPTHLIKTRGQQATLRCSPISGHTSVYWYQQALGLGLQFLLWYDEGEERNRGNFPPRFSGRQFPNYSSELNVNALELEDSALYLCASSFGTSGGTQYFGPGTRLLVL.

The chain has TRBV30 and TRBJ2-7; no firm D call. This CDR3 has 16 amino acids. CDR1 and CDR2 from the germline V gene are GTSNPN and SVGIG (reference sequence). With 0 bases removed from V and 0 bases from J, the gap between germline ends came to 15 bases. Written as DNA, the CDR3 is TGTGCCTGGAGTGTCCCCCCCCCGCGTAGCTCCTACGAGCAGTACTTC. Its translation is CAWSVPPPRSSYEQYF.

This chain uses TRBV19 with TRBJ2-7; D is perhaps TRBD1 (6 bases). Germline CDR1 is LNHDA and CDR2 is SQIVND (reference sequence). The CDR3 covers 13 residues. Trimming removed 6 bases from V and 3 bases from J, with 12 bases in between. The CDR3 coding sequence is TGTGCCAGTAGCCCCAAAGGGGGCTACGAGCAGTACTTC. As protein: CASSPKGGYEQYF.